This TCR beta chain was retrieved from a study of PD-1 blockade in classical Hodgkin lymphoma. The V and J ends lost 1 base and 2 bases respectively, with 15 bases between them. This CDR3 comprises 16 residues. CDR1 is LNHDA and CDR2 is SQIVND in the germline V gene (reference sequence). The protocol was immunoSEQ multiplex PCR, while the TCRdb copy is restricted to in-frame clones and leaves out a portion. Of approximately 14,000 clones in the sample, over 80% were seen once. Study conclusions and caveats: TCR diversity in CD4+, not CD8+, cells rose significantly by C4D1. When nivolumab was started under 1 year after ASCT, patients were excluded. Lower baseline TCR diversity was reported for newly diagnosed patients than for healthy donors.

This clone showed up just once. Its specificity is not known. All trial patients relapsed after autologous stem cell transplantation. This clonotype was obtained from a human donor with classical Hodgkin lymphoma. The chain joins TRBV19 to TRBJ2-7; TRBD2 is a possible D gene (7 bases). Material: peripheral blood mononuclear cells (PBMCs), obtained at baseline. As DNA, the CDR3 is TGTGCCAGTAGTATAGCTATCGGGGGGCTCCCCTACGAGCAGTACTTC. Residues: CASSIAIGGLPYEQYF.